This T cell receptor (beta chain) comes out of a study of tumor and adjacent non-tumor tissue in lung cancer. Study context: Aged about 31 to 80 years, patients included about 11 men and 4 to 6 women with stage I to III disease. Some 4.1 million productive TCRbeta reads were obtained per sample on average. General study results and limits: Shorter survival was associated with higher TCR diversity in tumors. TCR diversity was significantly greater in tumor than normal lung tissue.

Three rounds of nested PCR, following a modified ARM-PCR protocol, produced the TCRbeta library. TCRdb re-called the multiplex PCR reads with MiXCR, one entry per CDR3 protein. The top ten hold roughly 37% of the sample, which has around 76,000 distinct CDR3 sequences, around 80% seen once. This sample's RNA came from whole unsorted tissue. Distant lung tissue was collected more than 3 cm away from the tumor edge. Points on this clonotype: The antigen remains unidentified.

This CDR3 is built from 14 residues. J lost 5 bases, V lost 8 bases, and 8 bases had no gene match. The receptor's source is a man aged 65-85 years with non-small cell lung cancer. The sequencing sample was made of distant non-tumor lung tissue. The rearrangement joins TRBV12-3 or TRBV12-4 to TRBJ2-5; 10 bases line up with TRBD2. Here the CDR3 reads CASGLAGVLETQYF. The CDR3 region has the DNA TGTGCCAGCGGGCTAGCGGGAGTGTTGGAGACCCAGTACTTC.